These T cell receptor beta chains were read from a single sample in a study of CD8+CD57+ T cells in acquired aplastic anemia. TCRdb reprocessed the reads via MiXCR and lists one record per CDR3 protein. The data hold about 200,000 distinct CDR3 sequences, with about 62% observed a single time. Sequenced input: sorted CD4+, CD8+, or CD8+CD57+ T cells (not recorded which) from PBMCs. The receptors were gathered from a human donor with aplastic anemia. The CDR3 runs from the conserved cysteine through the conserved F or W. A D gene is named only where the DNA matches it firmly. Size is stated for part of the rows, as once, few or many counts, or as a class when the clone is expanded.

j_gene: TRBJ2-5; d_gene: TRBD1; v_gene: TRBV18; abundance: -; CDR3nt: TGTGCCAGCTCACGACAGGGGCAAGAGACCCAGTACTTC; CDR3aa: CASSRQGQETQYF
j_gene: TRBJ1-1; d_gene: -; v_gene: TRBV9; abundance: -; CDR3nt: TGTGCCAGCAGCGTAGATTCAGGGTCCGCTTTCTTT; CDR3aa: CASSVDSGSAFF
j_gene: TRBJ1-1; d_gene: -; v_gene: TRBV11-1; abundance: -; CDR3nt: TGTGCCAGCAGCACATACGGGATCACCGGAGGAGCTTTCTTT; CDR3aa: CASSTYGITGGAFF
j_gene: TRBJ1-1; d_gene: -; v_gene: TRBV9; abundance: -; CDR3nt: TGTGCCAGCAGCCCGGGGAACCGGGACAATCAATTGGAAGCTTTCTTT; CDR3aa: CASSPGNRDNQLEAFF
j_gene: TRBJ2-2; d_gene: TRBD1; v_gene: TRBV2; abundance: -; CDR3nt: TGTGCCAGCCAAACAGGGGTCAACACCGGGGAGCTGTTTTTT; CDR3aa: CASQTGVNTGELFF
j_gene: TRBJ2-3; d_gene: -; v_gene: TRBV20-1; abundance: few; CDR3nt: TGCAGTGCAGGCCCGGGAGATACGCAGTATTTT; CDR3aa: CSAGPGDTQYF
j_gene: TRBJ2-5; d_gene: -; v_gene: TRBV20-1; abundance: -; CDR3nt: TGCAGTACAACAGGGGGGGGAAAACAGGAGACCCAGTACTTC; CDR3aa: CSTTGGGKQETQYF
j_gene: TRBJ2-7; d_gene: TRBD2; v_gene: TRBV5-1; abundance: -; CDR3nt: TGTGCCAGCAGCGCAACTAGCGGGGACAACGAGCAGTACTTC; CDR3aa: CASSATSGDNEQYF
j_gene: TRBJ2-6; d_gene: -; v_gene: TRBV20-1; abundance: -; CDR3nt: TGCAGTGCTAGAGGGGCCAACGTCCTGACTTTC; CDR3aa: CSARGANVLTF
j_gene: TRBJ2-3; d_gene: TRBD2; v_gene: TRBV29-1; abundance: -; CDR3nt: TGCAGCGTTGAAGGAGGACTAGCGGGATCCACAGATACGCAGTATTTT; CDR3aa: CSVEGGLAGSTDTQYF
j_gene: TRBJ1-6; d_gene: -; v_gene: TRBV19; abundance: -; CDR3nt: TGTGCCAGTACCCGTCAGGGATCACCCCTCCACTTT; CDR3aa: CASTRQGSPLHF
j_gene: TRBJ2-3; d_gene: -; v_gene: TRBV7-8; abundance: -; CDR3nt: TGTGCCAGCAGCCCCCGAATGGCTTTTGGGGTCTACAATGAGCAGTATTTT; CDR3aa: CASSPRMAFGVYNEQYF
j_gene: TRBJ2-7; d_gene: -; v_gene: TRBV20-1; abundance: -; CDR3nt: TGCAGTGCTCCCAGAAGGGGGGTCTCCTACGAGCAGTACTTC; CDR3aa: CSAPRRGVSYEQYF
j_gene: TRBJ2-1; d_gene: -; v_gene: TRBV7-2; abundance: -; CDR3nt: TGTGCCAGCAGCTTATCACAAGGGCCCTACAATGAGCAGTTCTTC; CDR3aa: CASSLSQGPYNEQFF
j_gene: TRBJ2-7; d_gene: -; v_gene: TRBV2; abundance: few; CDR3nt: TGTGCCAGCAGGGACAACGCCTACGAGCAGTACTTC; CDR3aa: CASRDNAYEQYF
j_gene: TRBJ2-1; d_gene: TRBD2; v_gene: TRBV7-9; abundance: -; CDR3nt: TGTGCCAGCAGCCTGGGACTATCGTCCTACAATGAGCAGTTCTTC; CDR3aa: CASSLGLSSYNEQFF
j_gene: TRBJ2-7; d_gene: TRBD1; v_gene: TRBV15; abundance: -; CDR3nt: TGTGCCACCAGACCGACGTCCCGGGACAGCTCCTACGAGCAGTACTTC; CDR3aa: CATRPTSRDSSYEQYF
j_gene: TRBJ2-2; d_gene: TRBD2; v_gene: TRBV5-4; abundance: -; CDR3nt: TGTGCCAGCAGCTGGACTAGCGTGAACACCGGGGAGCTGTTTTTT; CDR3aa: CASSWTSVNTGELFF
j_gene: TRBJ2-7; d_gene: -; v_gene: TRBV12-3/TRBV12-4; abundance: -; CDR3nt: TGTGCCAGCGAGGTGAGGGGGGAGCAGTACTTC; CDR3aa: CASEVRGEQYF
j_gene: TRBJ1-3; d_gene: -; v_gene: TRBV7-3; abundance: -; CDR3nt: TGTGCCAGCAGCTTAGGTGGTCCCAAATCTGGAAACACCATATATTTT; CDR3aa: CASSLGGPKSGNTIYF
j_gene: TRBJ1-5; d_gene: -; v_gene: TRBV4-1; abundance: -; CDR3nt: TGCGCCAGCAGCCAAGATCACGGTGATCAGCCCCAGCATTTT; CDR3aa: CASSQDHGDQPQHF
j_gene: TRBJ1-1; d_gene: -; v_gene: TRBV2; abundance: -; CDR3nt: TGTGCCAGCAGAGTCGGGACACTGAACACTGAAGCTTTCTTT; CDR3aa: CASRVGTLNTEAFF
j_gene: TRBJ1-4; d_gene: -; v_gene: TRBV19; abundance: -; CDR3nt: TGTGCCAGTAGTCCCCGGGACGTAACTAATGAAAAACTGTTTTTC; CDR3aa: CASSPRDVTNEKLFF
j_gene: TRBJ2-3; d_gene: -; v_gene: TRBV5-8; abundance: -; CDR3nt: TGTGCCAGCAGCCCAATCGCGGCGGGATTGAGCACAGATACGCAGTATTTT; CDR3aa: CASSPIAAGLSTDTQYF
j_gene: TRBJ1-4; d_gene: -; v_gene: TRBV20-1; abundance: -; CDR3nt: TGCAGTGCTAACAAGCCGGGGTACTTTGAAAAACTGTTTTTT; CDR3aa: CSANKPGYFEKLFF
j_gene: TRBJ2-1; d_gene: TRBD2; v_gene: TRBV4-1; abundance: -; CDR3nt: TGTGCCAGCACCAGAAAGGGCAGCGGGGGCAATGAGCAGTTCTTC; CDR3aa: CASTRKGSGGNEQFF
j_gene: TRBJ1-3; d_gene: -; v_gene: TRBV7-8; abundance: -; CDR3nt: TGTGCCAGCAGCTTAGGGAGGTGGTCTGAGAGCTCTGGAAACACCATATATTTT; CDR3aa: CASSLGRWSESSGNTIYF
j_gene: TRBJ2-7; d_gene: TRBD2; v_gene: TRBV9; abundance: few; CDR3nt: TGTGCCAGCAGCCCCCGGGAGGGGCGGGGGGAGAACTCCTACGAGCAGTACTTC; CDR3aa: CASSPREGRGENSYEQYF
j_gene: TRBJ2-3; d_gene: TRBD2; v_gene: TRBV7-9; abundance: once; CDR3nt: TGTGCCAGCGTTTCCGTAGGGCGGGGGAGACCAGATACGCAGTATTTT; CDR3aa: CASVSVGRGRPDTQYF
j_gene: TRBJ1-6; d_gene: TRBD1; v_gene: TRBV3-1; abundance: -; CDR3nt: TGTGCCAGCAGCCCCACAAGACAGGGAAGGTCACCCCTCCACTTT; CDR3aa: CASSPTRQGRSPLHF
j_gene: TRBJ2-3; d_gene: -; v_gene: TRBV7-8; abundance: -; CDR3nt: TGTGCCAGCAGCCCTCGACAGGCCCCAGATACGCAGTATTTT; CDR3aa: CASSPRQAPDTQYF
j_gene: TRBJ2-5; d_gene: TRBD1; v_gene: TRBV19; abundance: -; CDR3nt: TGTGCCAGTAGTGGGACAGGCCAAGAGACCCAGTACTTC; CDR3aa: CASSGTGQETQYF
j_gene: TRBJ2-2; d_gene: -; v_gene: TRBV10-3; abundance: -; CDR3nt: TGTGCCATCAGTGAAGAGGGCCCAGGAACCGGGGAGCTGTTTTTT; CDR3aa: CAISEEGPGTGELFF
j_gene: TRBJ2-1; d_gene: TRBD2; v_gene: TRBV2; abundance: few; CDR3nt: TGTGCCAGCAGTGGGACTAGCGGGAGCAATGAGCAGTTCTTC; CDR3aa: CASSGTSGSNEQFF
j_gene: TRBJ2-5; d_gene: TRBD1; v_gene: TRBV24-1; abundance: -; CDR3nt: TGTGCCACCAATCCCGGGACAGAAGAGACCCAGTACTTC; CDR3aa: CATNPGTEETQYF
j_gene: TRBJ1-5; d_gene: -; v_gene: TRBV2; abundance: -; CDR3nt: TGTGCCAGCAGTGTACAGTTCCGCGGTCAGCCCCAGCATTTT; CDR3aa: CASSVQFRGQPQHF
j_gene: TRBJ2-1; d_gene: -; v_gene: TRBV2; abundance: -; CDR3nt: TGTGCCAGCTCCCCCCGCGGGACTTACAATGAGCAGTTCTTC; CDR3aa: CASSPRGTYNEQFF
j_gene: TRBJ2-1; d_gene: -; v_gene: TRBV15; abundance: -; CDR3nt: TGTGCCACCAGCAGCCACCTTTCACAGGGGGCGCTACGTAGCGGGGGGACCTACAATGAGCAGTTCTTC; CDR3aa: CATSSHLSQGALRSGGTYNEQFF
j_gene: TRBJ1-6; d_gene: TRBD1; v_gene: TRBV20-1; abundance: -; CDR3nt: TGCAGTGGGGTACGACAGGGTAAAGCTAATTCACCCCTCCACTTT; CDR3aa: CSGVRQGKANSPLHF
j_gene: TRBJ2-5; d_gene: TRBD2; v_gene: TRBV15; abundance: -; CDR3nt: TGTGCCACCAGCAGATCGACTAGCCGTTCAGAGACCCAGTACTTC; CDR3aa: CATSRSTSRSETQYF
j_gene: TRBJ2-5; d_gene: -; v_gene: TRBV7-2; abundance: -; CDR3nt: TGTGCCAGCAGCTTAAGTCGGGGGGCGGAGACCCAGTACTTC; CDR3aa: CASSLSRGAETQYF
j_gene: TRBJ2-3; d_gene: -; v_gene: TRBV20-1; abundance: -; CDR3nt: TGCAGTGCTAGAGATCCCCCAGATACGCAGTATTTT; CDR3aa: CSARDPPDTQYF
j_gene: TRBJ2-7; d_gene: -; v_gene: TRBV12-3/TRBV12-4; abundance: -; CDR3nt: TGTGCCAGCAGTTTGAGGGGACGCGAGCAGTACTTC; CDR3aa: CASSLRGREQYF
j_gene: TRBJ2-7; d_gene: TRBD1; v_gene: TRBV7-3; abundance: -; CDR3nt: TGTGCCAGCAGCCTGACAGGGGGCGACGAGCAGTACTTC; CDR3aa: CASSLTGGDEQYF
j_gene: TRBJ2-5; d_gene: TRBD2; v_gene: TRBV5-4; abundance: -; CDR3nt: TGTGCCAGCAGCTTGCCTAGCGGGGGGGCGGCAGAGACCCAGTACTTC; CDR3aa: CASSLPSGGAAETQYF
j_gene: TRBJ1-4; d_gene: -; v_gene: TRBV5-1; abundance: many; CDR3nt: TGCGCCAGCAGCTTGGCCTACGGTGGGGTTGGAGAAAAACTGTTTTTT; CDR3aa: CASSLAYGGVGEKLFF
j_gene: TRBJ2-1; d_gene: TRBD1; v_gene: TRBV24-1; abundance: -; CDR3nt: TGTGCCACCAGTGATTTGGGGGACAGGAATCACCCAAATGAGCAGTTCTTC; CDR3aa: CATSDLGDRNHPNEQFF
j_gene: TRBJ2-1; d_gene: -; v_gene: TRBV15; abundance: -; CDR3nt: TGTGCCACCAGCAGAGATAGGGCCTCCTTGATCAATGAGCAGTTCTTC; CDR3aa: CATSRDRASLINEQFF
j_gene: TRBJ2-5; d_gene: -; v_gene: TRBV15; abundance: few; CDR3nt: TGTGCCACCAGGGTGATTAGTGGGCAGACCCAGTACTTC; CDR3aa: CATRVISGQTQYF
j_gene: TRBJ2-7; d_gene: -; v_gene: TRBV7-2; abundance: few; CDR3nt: TGTGCCAGCAGCTTCCACAGGGATCGAGGTTACGAGCAGTACTTC; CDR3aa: CASSFHRDRGYEQYF
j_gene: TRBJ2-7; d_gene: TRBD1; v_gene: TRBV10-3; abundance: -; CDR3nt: TGTGCCATCAGTGAGGACAGGGGGTACGAGCAGTACTTC; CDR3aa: CAISEDRGYEQYF
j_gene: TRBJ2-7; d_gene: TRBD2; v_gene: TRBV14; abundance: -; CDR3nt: TGTGCCAGCAGCCGCCTGACTAGCGGGGGTTCCTACGAGCAGTACTTC; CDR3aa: CASSRLTSGGSYEQYF
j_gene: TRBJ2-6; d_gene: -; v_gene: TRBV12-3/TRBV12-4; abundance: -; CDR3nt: TGTGCCAGCAGTTTAGTTCCAAACAGCTCTGGGGCCAACGTCCTGACTTTC; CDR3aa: CASSLVPNSSGANVLTF